A single sample gave rise to the 3 T cell receptor beta chains below, sequenced in a study of T cell responses to AZD1222 COVID-19 vaccine. Here immunoSEQ multiplex PCR was the method, and the copy in TCRdb shows in-frame clones only, minus some. The sample has tens of thousands of clones; 65% to 85% are singletons. Sequencing used peripheral blood, obtained on day 0 of AZD1222 vaccination. Source of these receptors: an adult in good health.

This clone was detected only a few times. This chain links TRBV11-3 with TRBJ2-2, with no clear D. This CDR3 comprises 13 residues. Per the germline V gene, CDR1 is SGHNT and CDR2 is YENEEA. The ends were cut back, 1 base at V and 5 bases at J, with 5 bases in the middle. In nucleotides, the CDR3 is TGTGCCAGCAGCTTAGTGGGTACCGGGGAGCTGTTTTTT. It translates to CASSLVGTGELFF.

The chain uses TRBV27 and TRBJ2-7, with a possible D match to TRBD1 (6 bases). The CDR3 covers 17 residues. The germline V gene has CDR1 MNHEY and CDR2 SMNVEV (reference sequence). Trimming shortened V by 8 bases and J by 2 bases, and 25 bases separated the two germline ends. CDR3 protein: CASSQGTSSTLPYEQYF. The CDR3 region has the DNA TGTGCCAGCTCCCAAGGGACAAGTTCCACTCTGCCCTACGAGCAGTACTTC.

The V and J genes are TRBV28 and TRBJ2-1; possibly TRBD2 for D (6 bases). This CDR3 is built from 14 residues. Germline values: CDR1 MDHEN, CDR2 SYDVKM. V was shortened by 6 bases and J by 2 bases, with 11 bases between the two germline ends. Written as DNA, the CDR3 is TGTGCCAGCAGGGCAGGAGGGACCTACAATGAGCAGTTCTTC. It specifies CASRAGGTYNEQFF.